The 24 T cell receptor beta chains presented below share a single source sample, sequenced in a study of blood T cell repertoires in COVID-19. Profiled with immunoSEQ multiplex PCR; TCRdb holds only in-frame clones, not every one. Counted here are around 320,000 clones, around 88% occurring once; the ten biggest clones make up roughly 7%. Sequenced material: peripheral blood. These receptors were obtained from a young woman who had recovered from COVID-19.

This chain connects TRBV23-1 to TRBJ2-1; tentatively, D is TRBD1 (6 bases). TRBV23-1 is labeled an ORF, and its function is uncertain. The CDR3 has 17 residues. V dropped 0 bases and J dropped 5 bases, with 17 bases sitting between them. CDR3 sequence: CASSQSAFYRVNNEQFF. The CDR3 DNA follows: TGCGCCAGCAGTCAATCCGCTTTCTACAGGGTAAACAATGAGCAGTTCTTC.

In nucleotides, the CDR3 is TGTGCCAGCACCCAACGAGCTAACTATGGCTACACCTTC. It encodes CASTQRANYGYTF. This chain joins TRBV2 and TRBJ1-2; D remains unclear. Trimming removed 7 bases at V and 0 bases at J, with 9 bases between. The CDR3 runs to 13 residues. Germline V gene data show CDR1 as SNHLY and CDR2 as FYNNEI.

V is TRBV4-3 and J is TRBJ2-7; 9 bases map to TRBD1. V lost 4 bases, J lost 2 bases, and 3 bases stayed unmatched. CDR3 length: 14 amino acids. The germline gives CDR1 LGHNA, CDR2 YSLEER. The CDR3 reads CASSPGQGTYEQYF. The CDR3 region has the DNA TGCGCCAGCAGCCCCGGACAGGGGACCTACGAGCAGTACTTC.

V gene TRBV5-1 combines with J gene TRBJ2-2; TRBD1 matches at 7 bases. The CDR3 consists of 15 residues. Trimming at V came to 4 bases and at J to 6 bases, leaving 9 bases not matched to a gene. Per the germline V gene, CDR1 is SGHRS and CDR2 is YFSETQ. CDR3 DNA sequence: TGCGCCAGCAGCCCCGGACAGGCGGGCGCCGGGGAGCTGTTTTTT. Protein: CASSPGQAGAGELFF.

This chain links TRBV11-2 with TRBJ1-2, with unresolved D. Trimming removed 7 bases at V and 7 bases at J, with 25 bases between. The CDR3 sequence is 16 residues long. Germline V gene lookup returns CDR1 SGHAT and CDR2 FQNNGV. CDR3 DNA: TGTGCCAGCACGTCTCTTATCGGGTTCCGAGTGGGTGGCTACACCTTC. It specifies CASTSLIGFRVGGYTF.

This chain connects TRBV28 to TRBJ1-1; 8 bases align to TRBD1. The CDR3 is 16 residues long. V trimming: 1 base; J trimming: 3 bases; junction bases outside the gene matches: 7. The germline V gene has CDR1 MDHEN and CDR2 SYDVKM. The DNA for the CDR3 is TGTGCCAGCAGTTTATTGACAGGGGTTAGGGACACTGAAGCTTTCTTT. Residues: CASSLLTGVRDTEAFF.

The V gene is TRBV4-1, the J gene TRBJ1-5, with 8 nucleotides matching TRBD1. The V and J ends lost 0 bases and 8 bases, in that order; junction bases with no gene match: 12. This CDR3 comprises 17 residues. Per the germline V gene, CDR1 is MGHRA and CDR2 is YSYEKL. CDR3 bases: TGCGCCAGCAGCCAAGACCCGGACAGGGTCGGGAAAGAGCCCCAGCATTTT. Its protein product is CASSQDPDRVGKEPQHF.

This chain uses TRBV5-1 with TRBJ2-2; D possibly corresponds to TRBD1 (5 bases). The germline gives CDR1 SGHRS, CDR2 YFSETQ. The CDR3 has 16 amino acids. The ends were cut back, 0 bases at V and 0 bases at J, with 9 bases in the middle. Here the CDR3 DNA reads TGCGCCAGCAGCTTGGAACCCAGGGCGAACACCGGGGAGCTGTTTTTT. It codes for CASSLEPRANTGELFF.

The V and J genes are TRBV2 and TRBJ2-1; D might be TRBD1 (5 bases). The germline gives CDR1 SNHLY, CDR2 FYNNEI. V gave up 1 base and J gave up 0 bases, with 10 bases separating them. The CDR3 contains 16 residues. Here the CDR3 DNA reads TGTGCCAGCAGTGAAGAACAGGATGGCTCCTACAATGAGCAGTTCTTC. It yields the protein CASSEEQDGSYNEQFF.

This chain joins TRBV9 and TRBJ2-1, with D possibly TRBD2 on 5 matching bases. Germline assignment: CDR1 SGDLS and CDR2 YYNGEE. The CDR3 has 15 residues. V was clipped by 0 bases and J by 2 bases, with 9 bases between them. The CDR3 sequence is CASSVAGVAYNEQFF. The CDR3 coding sequence is TGTGCCAGCAGCGTAGCCGGGGTGGCCTACAATGAGCAGTTCTTC.

This chain uses TRBV7-9 with TRBJ1-5; D not resolved. The V gene's germline CDR1 is SEHNR and CDR2 FQNEAQ (reference sequence). This CDR3 is built from 13 residues. V dropped 3 bases and J dropped 7 bases, with 10 bases sitting between them. CDR3 DNA: TGTGCCAGCAGCTTCGACGCGAGGCAGCCCCAGCATTTT. As protein: CASSFDARQPQHF.

The chain couples TRBV9 to TRBJ2-3; 7 bases align to TRBD2. The J segment lost 5 bases and the V segment lost 2 bases, leaving 14 bases of the junction unmatched. Germline CDR1 SGDLS, CDR2 YYNGEE. This CDR3 has 17 residues. CDR3 region: CASSVTITGGGGDTQYF. The CDR3 coding sequence is TGTGCCAGCAGCGTCACCATCACAGGCGGGGGAGGAGATACGCAGTATTTT.

This clone has only one observation. The chain carries TRBV7-9 and TRBJ1-5; possibly TRBD1 for D (6 bases). Germline CDR1 is SEHNR and CDR2 is FQNEAQ (reference sequence). This CDR3 region has 16 residues. The V and J ends lost 5 bases and 0 bases respectively, with 14 bases between them. The CDR3 region is CASSPPGGYSNQPQHF. DNA of the CDR3: TGTGCCAGCAGCCCCCCGGGGGGCTATAGCAATCAGCCCCAGCATTTT.

This chain connects TRBV9 to TRBJ1-2; maybe TRBD1 (6 bases). The CDR3 has 16 amino acids. Germline V gives CDR1 SGDLS, CDR2 YYNGEE. Trimming cost V 0 bases and J 4 bases, with 16 bases left between them. For the CDR3, the DNA is TGTGCCAGCAGCGTAGAATTGGCAGGGGATTTCTATGGCTACACCTTC. It is translated as CASSVELAGDFYGYTF.

The chain carries TRBV6-5 and TRBJ2-7, with 9 bases fitting TRBD2. V lost 6 bases, J lost 4 bases, and 4 bases stayed unmatched. The germline V gene encodes CDR1 MNHEY and CDR2 SVGAGI. CDR3 size: 13 residues. CDR3 loop: CASRGLAVYEQYF. The CDR3 coding sequence is TGTGCCAGCAGGGGACTAGCCGTATACGAGCAGTACTTC.

This clone was seen a handful of times. The chain joins TRBV5-4 to TRBJ1-2; D perhaps matches TRBD1 (6 bases). CDR3 length: 13 residues. CDR1 SGHNT and CDR2 YYREEE come from the germline V gene (reference sequence). V was cut by 4 bases and J by 7 bases, with 14 bases left in between. The CDR3: CASSRGHPGGYTF. In DNA, the CDR3 is TGTGCCAGCAGCAGGGGACACCCGGGTGGCTACACCTTC. Looking up the rest from reference TRBV5-4 and TRBJ1-2 gives the full variable domain: ETGVTQSPTHLIKTRGQQVTLRCSSQSGHNTVSWYQQALGQGPQFIFQYYREEENGRGNFPPRFSGLQFPNYSSELNVNALELDDSALYLCASSRGHPGGYTFGSGTRLTVV.

V and J are TRBV2 and TRBJ2-5, with D possibly matching TRBD1 (5 bases). This CDR3 comprises 13 residues. V shed 6 bases and J shed 1 base, with 9 bases lying between them. Germline V gene data show CDR1 as SNHLY and CDR2 as FYNNEI. The CDR3: CASRTAVQETQYF. The CDR3 coding sequence is TGTGCCAGCAGGACAGCAGTCCAAGAGACCCAGTACTTC.

This chain uses TRBV5-1 with TRBJ2-1; a weak D match, TRBD1 (5 bases). Germline V lookup: CDR1 SGHRS, CDR2 YFSETQ. V lost 0 bases and J 2 bases, leaving 12 bases between the germline ends. The CDR3 has 16 amino acids. CDR3 DNA: TGCGCCAGCAGCTTGGAAGGGGTCGGTACCTACAATGAGCAGTTCTTC. The encoded protein is CASSLEGVGTYNEQFF.

This clone was counted a single time. The rearrangement joins TRBV19 to TRBJ2-3, with no clear D. The germline V and J ends were trimmed by 3 bases and 3 bases, with 4 bases remaining between them. Germline-derived CDR1 and CDR2 are LNHDA and SQIVND (reference sequence). The CDR3 covers 12 residues. The CDR3 DNA reads as TGTGCCAGTAGTATTAGTACAGATACGCAGTATTTT. Its protein is CASSISTDTQYF.

The chain has TRBV28 and TRBJ1-4, with a weak D call TRBD1 (6 bases). The germline CDR1 and CDR2 sequences are MDHEN and SYDVKM. Trimming stripped 4 bases from V and 5 bases from J, with 14 bases between. This CDR3 is built from 15 residues. The CDR3 is CASSSPYTGNEKLFF. The CDR3 nucleotides read TGTGCCAGCAGTTCACCTTATACAGGGAATGAAAAACTGTTTTTT.

This clone was seen just once. The V gene is TRBV24-1, the J gene TRBJ2-5, with TRBD1 identical over 8 bases. CDR3 length equals 14 residues. Germline assignment: CDR1 KGHDR and CDR2 SFDVKD. Unmatched junction bases numbered 7, after V lost 6 bases and J lost 5 bases. For the CDR3, the DNA is TGTGCCACCAGTCAACCAGGGGGCAGGGAGACCCAGTACTTC. Its translation is CATSQPGGRETQYF.

The chain recombines TRBV10-3 with TRBJ1-1; D perhaps matches TRBD1 (6 bases). Deletions cut 10 bases from V and 1 base from J, with 13 bases between. The CDR3 is made up of 13 amino acids. CDR1 is ENHRY and CDR2 is SYGVKD in the germline V gene. CDR3 nucleotides: TGTGCCACCATCGGGGGGGCGAACACTGAAGCTTTCTTT. Its translation is CATIGGANTEAFF.

V gene TRBV4-2 combines with J gene TRBJ1-6, with a tentative D call TRBD1 (5 bases). CDR3 length: 15 residues. The germline V gene encodes CDR1 LGHNA and CDR2 YNFKEQ. Trimming took off 4 bases at V and 5 bases at J, with 12 bases between the two ends. The CDR3 loop reads CASSPIGQDNSPLHF. The CDR3 coding sequence is TGTGCCAGCAGCCCTATCGGACAAGATAATTCACCCCTCCACTTT.

The chain links TRBV6-5 to TRBJ2-3; 7 nucleotides match TRBD1. CDR1 MNHEY and CDR2 SVGAGI come from the germline V gene. V was clipped by 1 base and J by 4 bases; unmatched bases: 5. There are 15 residues in the CDR3. CDR3 residues: CASSYFGQGADTQYF. The CDR3 DNA is TGTGCCAGCAGTTACTTCGGGCAGGGGGCAGATACGCAGTATTTT.